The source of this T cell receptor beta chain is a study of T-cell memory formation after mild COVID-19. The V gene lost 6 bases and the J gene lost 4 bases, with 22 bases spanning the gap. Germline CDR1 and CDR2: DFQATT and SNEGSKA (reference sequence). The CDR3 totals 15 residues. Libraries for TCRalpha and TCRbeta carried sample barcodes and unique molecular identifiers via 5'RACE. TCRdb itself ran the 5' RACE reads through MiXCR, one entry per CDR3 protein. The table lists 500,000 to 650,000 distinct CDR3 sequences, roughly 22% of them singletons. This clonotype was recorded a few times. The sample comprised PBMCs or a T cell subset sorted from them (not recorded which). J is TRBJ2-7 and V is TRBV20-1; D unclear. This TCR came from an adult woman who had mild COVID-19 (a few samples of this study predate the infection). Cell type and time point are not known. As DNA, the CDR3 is TGCAGTGCCAGGACGGGCGCGAGCCTACTTTACGAGCAGTACTTC. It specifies CSARTGASLLYEQYF.